This T cell receptor (beta chain) is drawn from a study of blood T cells in healthy people across ages. V was clipped by 4 bases and J by 0 bases, with 11 bases between them. CDR3 length: 15 amino acids. From germline, CDR1 is SGHDT and CDR2 YYEEEE. Sample-barcoded 5' priming and a J-beta primer mix drove a second PCR of about 7 to 12 cycles. Samples each returned at least 2.5 million CDR3-containing paired-end reads. TCRdb fed the 5' RACE reads into MiXCR, producing one record per CDR3 protein. Seen here are about 1.1 million distinct CDR3 sequences, around two fifths observed once, and the top ten hold roughly 14%. Total RNA amounts of at least 5.5 micrograms were extracted per sample. There are a few counts of this clonotype.

The clonotype comes from a man younger than 35 in good health. The sequenced sample was blood. The chain joins TRBV5-6 to TRBJ2-1; D gene unclear. The CDR3 sequence: CASSGGSSSYNEQFF. CDR3 DNA: TGTGCCAGCAGCGGTGGTTCGAGCTCCTACAATGAGCAGTTCTTC.